A selection of T cell receptor beta chains follows, all from one sample in a study of blood T cell repertoires in COVID-19. TCRdb keeps only in-frame clones here, not all; method: immunoSEQ multiplex PCR. The data show roughly 230,000 clones, 65% to 90% seen once. Sample: peripheral blood. The receptors come from a man in his fifties or sixties with COVID-19, enrolled during active disease. Each CDR3 is given with its conserved first and last residue. A D gene is named only where the DNA matches it firmly. Clone size appears in some rows only: once, few, many, or a class for an expanded clone.

v_call	j_call	d_call	clone_size	cdr3_nt	cdr3_aa
TRBV7-9	TRBJ1-4	NA	once	TGTGCCAGCAGGGTGTCCGGGATGCTTAATGAAAAACTGTTTTTT	CASRVSGMLNEKLFF
TRBV13	TRBJ2-5	TRBD2	NA	TGTGCCAGCAGCCCCCCCGCCGGGACTAGCGGCCAAGAGACCCAGTACTTC	CASSPPAGTSGQETQYF
TRBV6-5	TRBJ1-1	TRBD1	few	TGTGCCAGCACCAGACAGGGGGGAATTAGGGAAGCTTTCTTT	CASTRQGGIREAFF
TRBV28	TRBJ1-1	TRBD1	NA	TGTGCCAGCAGTTCCCCGGGACAGCTGGAATTCTTT	CASSSPGQLEFF
TRBV5-4	TRBJ2-1	TRBD2	NA	TGTGCCAGCAGCTTGGGCGGGGGGAGGTTCAATGAGCAGTTCTTC	CASSLGGGRFNEQFF
TRBV6-5	TRBJ2-5	TRBD2	NA	TGTGCCAGCAGTCCCCAAGGACTAGCTGGGACCCAGTACTTC	CASSPQGLAGTQYF
TRBV9	TRBJ1-2	NA	NA	TGTGCCAGCAGCGTAGACCCTCCTGGACATCTTGGCTACACCTTC	CASSVDPPGHLGYTF
TRBV6-5	TRBJ1-1	TRBD1	NA	TGTGCCAGCAGTTACAACAGGGGGCGAGGTGAAGCTTTCTTT	CASSYNRGRGEAFF
TRBV6-5	TRBJ1-5	NA	NA	TGTGCCAGCAGTTCTATTTCGGGTCAGCCCCAGCATTTT	CASSSISGQPQHF
TRBV30	TRBJ2-5	TRBD2	NA	TGTGCCTGGACTAGCGGGGAAGAGACCCAGTACTTC	CAWTSGEETQYF
TRBV12-3/TRBV12-4	TRBJ1-2	NA	NA	TGTGCCAGCAGCCCGAGCGGTCCCTATGGCTACACCTTC	CASSPSGPYGYTF
TRBV5-1	TRBJ2-5	NA	NA	TGCGCCAGCAGCACTGCGGGTGTGGAGACCCAGTACTTC	CASSTAGVETQYF
TRBV30	TRBJ1-2	NA	NA	TGTGCCTGGAGGTCCCTGGGCGGGAGCAAAGACTATGGCTACACCTTC	CAWRSLGGSKDYGYTF
TRBV27	TRBJ1-6	NA	few	TGTGCCAGCAGTTTCCGAGGAGGGTTTTATAATTCACCCCTCCACTTT	CASSFRGGFYNSPLHF
TRBV6-5	TRBJ1-1	NA	NA	TGTGCCAGCAGCTCCGGGACAAAGGCTGAAGCTTTCTTT	CASSSGTKAEAFF
TRBV25-1	TRBJ1-6	NA	few	TGTGCCAGCATGGAGGGTTTCTCACCCCTCCACTTT	CASMEGFSPLHF
TRBV5-8	TRBJ2-2	TRBD1	NA	TGTGCCAGCAGCTTGATTTTTACGGGACAGCCGAACACCGGGGAGCTGTTTTTT	CASSLIFTGQPNTGELFF
TRBV7-2	TRBJ2-7	TRBD2	NA	TGTGCCAGTACTCTAGCGGTAGAGTACGAGCAGTACTTC	CASTLAVEYEQYF
TRBV11-1	TRBJ2-5	NA	NA	TGTGCCAGCAGCCCCACCGGCAGGCCCCCGTCGGAGACCCAGTACTTC	CASSPTGRPPSETQYF
TRBV6-6	TRBJ1-2	TRBD1	NA	TGTGCCAGCAGTTACTCGACAGGGGAGGTTGGCTACACCTTC	CASSYSTGEVGYTF
TRBV5-1	TRBJ2-3	NA	NA	TGCGCCAGCAGCTTGACAGGTTTGAGCACAGATACGCAGTATTTT	CASSLTGLSTDTQYF
TRBV24-1	TRBJ1-1	NA	NA	TGTGCCACCAGTGGTAACGGGTTGAACACTGAAGCTTTCTTT	CATSGNGLNTEAFF
TRBV5-1	TRBJ1-4	NA	NA	TGCGCCAGCAGCTTGGGGGCTGGTAATGAAAAACTGTTTTTT	CASSLGAGNEKLFF
TRBV28	TRBJ1-5	NA	NA	TGTGCCAGCAGTTTACCTCCGCCCGGGGAACAGCCCCAGCATTTT	CASSLPPPGEQPQHF
TRBV7-3	TRBJ1-1	TRBD1	NA	TGTGCCAGCAGCCCGGACAGGGGTCTTATGAACACTGAAGCTTTCTTT	CASSPDRGLMNTEAFF
TRBV5-1	TRBJ1-3	TRBD1	few	TGCGCCAGCAGCTGGACAGGCTCTGGAAACACCATATATTTT	CASSWTGSGNTIYF
TRBV2	TRBJ2-7	NA	NA	TGTGCCAGCAGTGAGGGGGGCTACGAGCAGTACTTC	CASSEGGYEQYF
TRBV11-2	TRBJ2-5	TRBD1	NA	TGTGCCAGCAGCTTCACAGGGGGCTATGAGACCCAGTACTTC	CASSFTGGYETQYF
TRBV5-4	TRBJ2-1	NA	NA	TGTGCCAGCAGCTTGGAGCTAGCTGGTGAGCAGTTCTTC	CASSLELAGEQFF
TRBV5-1	TRBJ1-2	NA	NA	TGCGCCAGCAGCCTGGCGGGGGAATATGGCTACACCTTC	CASSLAGEYGYTF
TRBV4-2	TRBJ2-1	TRBD2	few	TGTGCCAGCAGCCAAGAGATAGCGGGGGTTTTCAATGAGCAGTTCTTC	CASSQEIAGVFNEQFF
TRBV18	TRBJ2-3	TRBD1	NA	TGTGCCAGCCACCAACAGGGGACAGATACGCAGTATTTT	CASHQQGTDTQYF
TRBV6-5	TRBJ2-3	TRBD2	NA	TGTGCCAGCAGTTACTCGCTTCGGGGGGGCACAGATACGCAGTATTTT	CASSYSLRGGTDTQYF
TRBV4-2	TRBJ2-6	TRBD2	NA	TGTGCCAGCAGCCCCCGACTAGCGGGGGTAGGTGGGGCCAACGTCCTGACTTTC	CASSPRLAGVGGANVLTF
TRBV16	TRBJ1-4	TRBD1	NA	TGTGCCAGCAGCCAATCGGGGACAGGGGCCGGTGAAAAACTGTTTTTT	CASSQSGTGAGEKLFF
TRBV7-9	TRBJ2-3	TRBD2	NA	TGTGCCAGCAGCGACGTAGCGGGGGGCAGCACAGATACGCAGTATTTT	CASSDVAGGSTDTQYF
TRBV6-2/TRBV6-3	TRBJ1-1	TRBD1	NA	TGTGCCAGCAGTTACGGGACAGGGAACACTGAAGCTTTCTTT	CASSYGTGNTEAFF
TRBV3-1/TRBV3-2	TRBJ2-4	TRBD1	NA	TGTGCCAGCAGCCAGTGGGGGACAGCGGCATTAAGCATTCAGTACTTC	CASSQWGTAALSIQYF
TRBV7-6	TRBJ2-1	NA	once	TGTGCCAGCAGCCGGTTTGAAGACTCCTACAATGAGCAGTTCTTC	CASSRFEDSYNEQFF
TRBV4-1	TRBJ2-7	TRBD1	NA	TGCGCCAGCAGCCAAGAGGTCCACAGGGGTTACGAGCAGTACTTC	CASSQEVHRGYEQYF
TRBV2	TRBJ1-5	NA	NA	TGTGCCAGCAGTGAAATGATGAGGGGAGGGGGGCAGCCCCAGCATTTT	CASSEMMRGGGQPQHF
TRBV5-4	TRBJ1-6	NA	NA	TGTGCCAGCAGGCTGGGGGAGGGGCCCCTCCACTTT	CASRLGEGPLHF
TRBV19	TRBJ1-5	NA	NA	TGTGCCAGTAGCCCCGCGGAAACAGGGTATAGCAATCAGCCCCAGCATTTT	CASSPAETGYSNQPQHF
TRBV12-3/TRBV12-4	TRBJ1-1	NA	few	TGTGCCAGCAGTCCGTCAGAGGTCACTGAAGCTTTCTTT	CASSPSEVTEAFF
TRBV6-5	TRBJ2-2	NA	NA	TGTGCCAGCAGTCCCCCGGGTCCCGGGGAGCTGTTTTTT	CASSPPGPGELFF
TRBV6-5	TRBJ1-5	NA	NA	TGTGCCAGCAGTTTAGACAGGAAGGTTCAGCCCCAGCATTTT	CASSLDRKVQPQHF
TRBV4-2	TRBJ2-1	NA	NA	TGTGCCAGCAGCCAACAGGTGGGGGGGCCGACCTATGAGCAGTTCTTC	CASSQQVGGPTYEQFF
TRBV19	TRBJ1-1	NA	NA	TGTGCCAGTAGTATCGGTATATACACTGAAGCTTTCTTT	CASSIGIYTEAFF
TRBV4-2	TRBJ2-2	TRBD2	NA	TGTGCCAGCAGCCAGACTAGCGGGAACACCGGGGAGCTGTTTTTT	CASSQTSGNTGELFF
TRBV5-4	TRBJ2-5	TRBD2	NA	TGTGCCAGCAGCCACGGGACTAGCGGGGGGGCTAGGAAGACCCAGTACTTC	CASSHGTSGGARKTQYF
TRBV7-9	TRBJ2-7	TRBD1	NA	TGTGCCAGCAGCTTAGCCCGGGACAGTAACTACGAGCAGTACTTC	CASSLARDSNYEQYF
TRBV28	TRBJ1-2	NA	NA	TGTGCCAGCAACGATCCAGGCATTTATGGCTACACCTTC	CASNDPGIYGYTF